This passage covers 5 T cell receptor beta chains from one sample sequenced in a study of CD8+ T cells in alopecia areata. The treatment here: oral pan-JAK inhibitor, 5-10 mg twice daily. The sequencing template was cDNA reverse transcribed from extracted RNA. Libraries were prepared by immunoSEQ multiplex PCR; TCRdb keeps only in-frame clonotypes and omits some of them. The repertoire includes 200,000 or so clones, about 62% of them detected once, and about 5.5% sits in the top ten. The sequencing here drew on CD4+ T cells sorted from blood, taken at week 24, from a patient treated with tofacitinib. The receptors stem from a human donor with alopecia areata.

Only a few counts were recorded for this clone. CDR3: CASSTGTGRTGAYEQYF. CDR3 DNA: TGTGCCAGCAGTACGGGGACGGGACGGACCGGTGCCTACGAGCAGTACTTC. The V call is TRBV27, the J call TRBJ2-7; D possibly uses TRBD1 or TRBD2 (5 bases each). Germline lookup yields CDR1 MNHEY and CDR2 SMNVEV (reference sequence). Trimming took 5 bases from V and 2 from J, leaving 22 bases between them. The CDR3 has 17 residues.

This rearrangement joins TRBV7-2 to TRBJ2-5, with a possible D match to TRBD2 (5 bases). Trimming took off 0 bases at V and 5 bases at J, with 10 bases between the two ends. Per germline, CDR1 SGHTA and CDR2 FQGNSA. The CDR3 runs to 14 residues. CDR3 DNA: TGTGCCAGCAGCTTAGCTGCGGCTAGCGAGACCCAGTACTTC. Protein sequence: CASSLAAASETQYF.

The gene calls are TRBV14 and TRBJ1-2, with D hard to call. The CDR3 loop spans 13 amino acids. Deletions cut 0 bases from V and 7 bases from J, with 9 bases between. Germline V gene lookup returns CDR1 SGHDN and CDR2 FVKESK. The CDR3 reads CASSQELGSGYTF. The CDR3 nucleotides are TGTGCCAGCAGCCAAGAGCTAGGGAGTGGCTACACCTTC.

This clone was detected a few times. The CDR3 DNA is TGCGCCAGCAGTCCAGGGTACGAGACCCAGTACTTC. It is translated as CASSPGYETQYF. The rearrangement links TRBV5-1 to TRBJ2-5; D perhaps matches TRBD1 (5 bases). The CDR3 is 12 amino acids. Per the germline V gene, CDR1 is SGHRS and CDR2 is YFSETQ. V was clipped by 5 bases and J by 5 bases, with 10 bases between them.

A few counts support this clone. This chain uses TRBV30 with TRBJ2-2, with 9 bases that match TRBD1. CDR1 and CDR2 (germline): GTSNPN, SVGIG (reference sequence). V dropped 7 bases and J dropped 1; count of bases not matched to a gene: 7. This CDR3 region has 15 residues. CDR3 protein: CAFRGGQGNTGELFF. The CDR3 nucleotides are TGTGCCTTTCGAGGGGGACAGGGGAACACCGGGGAGCTGTTTTTT.